This TCR beta chain was identified in a study of control samples from healthy donors and cancer patients (TCRdb year 2020). The library was prepared using the immunoSEQ multiplex PCR assay. In its TCRdb copy, this immuneACCESS table keeps in-frame sequences only and misses some clones. Where compared with another copy, unresolved V genes explain less than half of these, and the others have no known cause. The sample data list about 84,000 clones, and 84% of these were observed just once. 11% of the sample rests with the top ten. Of note for this clone: The specificity of this receptor is unknown. No much larger clone is present one base from it, and per-base qualities are unavailable.

The CDR1 and CDR2 encoded by the germline V gene (reference sequence) are MNHEY and SMNVEV. Relative to germline, V is 6 bases shorter and J is 2 bases shorter, with 20 bases between their ends. The CDR3 starts with the cysteine, ends with the phenylalanine, and has 16 residues. Of the read, only the CDR3 DNA is kept; its 48 bases are in frame from base 1. Here the chain combines TRBV27 and TRBJ2-7; the D region possibly corresponds to TRBD1 (6 bases align). Sequencing was performed on PBMCs. This clonotype was sampled from a man aged 60-69 years with head and neck cancer. The sequence in DNA is TGTGCCAGCAGCCCCACCAGGGGCAGCTTCACCTACGAGCAGTACTTC. Its translation reads: CASSPTRGSFTYEQYF.